This TCR beta chain comes out of a study of a mutant IDH1 vaccine in newly diagnosed glioma. Time point specified: week 11, during vaccination. The investigators gave 300 ug of mutant IDH1 20-mer peptide in each vaccine dose, together with topical imiquimod. The germline V gene encodes CDR1 SQVTM and CDR2 ANQGSEA. The length of the CDR3 is 14 residues. J lost 7 bases, V lost 4 bases, and 7 bases had no gene match. Sequenced by immunoSEQ multiplex PCR; TCRdb stores in-frame clones only, minus some. The repertoire includes about 24,000 clones, roughly 85% of them detected once, and over 7.5% sits in the top ten. On this clone: Its antigen is not identified.

Sequencing used PBMCs, obtained from a glioma patient whose treatment included an IDH1 peptide vaccine. This TCR derives from a man in his forties with glioma. The chain carries TRBV29-1 and TRBJ2-4; TRBD1 aligns across 10 bases. CDR3 in amino acids: CSVAPGTGVNIQYF. As DNA, the CDR3 is TGCAGCGTTGCCCCCGGGACAGGGGTCAACATTCAGTACTTC. The full variable domain, with the rest looked up from reference TRBV29-1 and TRBJ2-4, is SAVISQKPSRDICQRGTSLTIQCQVDSQVTMMFWYRQQPGQSLTLIATANQGSEATYESGFVIDKFPISRPNLTFSTLTVSNMSPEDSSIYLCSVAPGTGVNIQYFGAGTRLSVL.